A single sample gave rise to the 12 T cell receptor beta chains below, sequenced in a study of identical twins. TCRdb redid the calling of the 5' RACE reads with MiXCR, one entry per CDR3 protein. The data contain around 490,000 distinct CDR3 sequences, around 15% of them seen just once; the ten biggest clones take up about 0.4%. This sample also belongs to another study, concerning yellow fever vaccine responses in identical twins.

Sample: CD4+ T cells sorted from blood. The source of these receptors is a young woman in good health.

This clonotype was counted only a few times. This chain links TRBV7-3 with TRBJ2-3; possibly TRBD1 for D (5 bases). Trimming cost V 4 bases and J 4 bases, with 9 bases left between them. Germline V gene sequence: CDR1 SGHTA, CDR2 FQGTGA. The CDR3 has 13 residues. The CDR3 sequence: CASSSLGADTQYF. CDR3 sequence (DNA): TGTGCCAGCAGCTCCCTAGGGGCAGATACGCAGTATTTT. The full variable domain, in which reference TRBV7-3 and TRBJ2-3 provide the parts outside the CDR3, is GAGVSQTPSNKVTEKGKYVELRCDPISGHTALYWYRQSLGQGPEFLIYFQGTGAADDSGLPNDRFFAVRPEGSVSTLKIQRTERGDSAVYLCASSSLGADTQYFGPGTRLTVL.

The V call is TRBV6-1, the J call TRBJ2-7; TRBD1 aligns across 7 bases. This CDR3 contains 15 residues. Germline trimming cut 2 bases from V and 1 base from J; bases unmatched to any gene: 5. Germline V gene data show CDR1 as MNHNS and CDR2 as SASEGT. The CDR3 reads CASSETGDSSYEQYF. The CDR3 DNA reads as TGTGCCAGCAGTGAAACCGGGGACAGTTCCTACGAGCAGTACTTC.

The genes are TRBV12-3 or TRBV12-4 and TRBJ2-7; tentative D call: TRBD1 (6 bases). This CDR3 has 15 residues. Between the trimmed V and J ends, which lost 3 bases and 3 bases, there was a span of 15 bases. The CDR3 loop is CASSFDRDTLYEQYF. The DNA of the CDR3 is TGTGCCAGCAGTTTCGACCGGGACACTCTCTACGAGCAGTACTTC.

This clonotype appeared a few times. V is TRBV27 and J is TRBJ2-1; 7 bases agree with TRBD1. The germline V gene has CDR1 MNHEY and CDR2 SMNVEV (reference sequence). J lost 12 bases, V lost 5 bases, and 10 bases had no gene match. The CDR3 runs to 13 residues. CDR3 residues: CASSPGTGVRQFF. The CDR3 region has the DNA TGTGCCAGCAGTCCCGGCACAGGGGTAAGGCAGTTCTTC.

This clonotype turned up a few times. The rearrangement uses TRBV28 and TRBJ2-7; D possibly corresponds to TRBD1 (6 bases). The V end lost 10 bases, the J end lost 0 bases, and 13 bases lay between the germline ends. The germline V gene encodes CDR1 MDHEN and CDR2 SYDVKM. The CDR3 is 13 residues long. The CDR3 spells CAIRDTYSYEQYF. CDR3 DNA sequence: TGTGCCATCCGGGACACCTACTCCTACGAGCAGTACTTC.

The chain has TRBV11-2 and TRBJ1-5; TRBD1 matches 7 bases. V was pared by 6 bases and J by 6 bases, with 5 bases of the junction left unmatched. The germline V gene encodes CDR1 SGHAT and CDR2 FQNNGV. The CDR3 is 13 amino acids. The CDR3 loop reads CASSTGEGQPQHF. CDR3 coding DNA: TGTGCCAGCAGTACAGGGGAGGGTCAGCCCCAGCATTTT.

This chain joins TRBV25-1 and TRBJ1-1; 8 nucleotides align to TRBD1. The trim removed 2 bases at V and 1 base at J, leaving 3 bases unmatched. The CDR3 sequence is 15 residues long. Germline lookup yields CDR1 MGHDK and CDR2 SYGVNS. CDR3 region: CASSEAGTGNTEAFF. The DNA of the CDR3 is TGTGCCAGCAGTGAAGCCGGGACAGGGAACACTGAAGCTTTCTTT.

This chain links TRBV29-1 with TRBJ1-4, with a weak D call TRBD1 (5 bases). Germline CDR1 SQVTM, CDR2 ANQGSEA. The CDR3 loop spans 13 amino acids. The V and J ends lost 4 bases and 2 bases respectively, with 8 bases between them. As DNA, the CDR3 is TGCAGCGTTGCGGGGGGGACTAATGAAAAACTGTTTTTT. Its translation: CSVAGGTNEKLFF.

The sample holds many counts of this clonotype. The V and J genes are TRBV24-1 and TRBJ2-1; TRBD2 agrees at 9 bases. Trimming cost V 9 bases and J 2 bases; bases outside gene matches: 7. Germline V gene sequence: CDR1 KGHDR, CDR2 SFDVKD. The CDR3 runs 15 residues. CDR3 sequence (DNA): TGTGCCACCGGTAGCGGGGGCGCAACCTACAATGAGCAGTTCTTC. Translating it yields CATGSGGATYNEQFF.

The gene calls are TRBV20-1 and TRBJ2-7; 10 nucleotides match TRBD1. Germline V gives CDR1 DFQATT, CDR2 SNEGSKA (reference sequence). There are 15 residues in the CDR3. The J segment lost 9 bases and the V segment lost 1 base, leaving 12 bases of the junction unmatched. As DNA, the CDR3 is TGCAGTGCTAGAGGGGCCGGGACAGGGGCAGGGGCGCAGTACGTC. Amino acid sequence: CSARGAGTGAGAQYV.

This sequence joins TRBV3-1 and TRBJ2-2, with TRBD2 matching over 7 bases. Germline V gene data show CDR1 as LGHDT and CDR2 as YNNKEL (reference sequence). The CDR3 is made up of 15 amino acids. V lost 4 bases to trimming and J lost 5 bases; unmatched junction nucleotides: 7. DNA of the CDR3: TGTGCCAGCAGCCCCGGCGGGGGAGTAACCGGGGAGCTGTTTTTT. Amino acids: CASSPGGGVTGELFF. The full variable domain, completed using reference TRBV3-1 and TRBJ2-2, is DTAVSQTPKYLVTQMGNDKSIKCEQNLGHDTMYWYKQDSKKFLKIMFSYNNKELIINETVPNRFSPKSPDKAHLNLHINSLELGDSAVYFCASSPGGGVTGELFFGEGSRLTVL.

This clonotype showed up many times. V and J are TRBV12-3 or TRBV12-4 and TRBJ2-7; D remains unclear. CDR3 size: 11 residues. V was cut by 6 bases and J by 2 bases, with 5 bases left in between. Written as DNA, the CDR3 is TGTGCCAGCAGCTTAACCTACGAGCAGTACTTC. It codes for CASSLTYEQYF.